A single sample gave rise to the 2 T cell receptor beta chains below, sequenced in a study of blood T cell repertoires in COVID-19. Clones were sequenced by immunoSEQ multiplex PCR, and TCRdb holds only the in-frame ones, with some missing. The table includes about 47,000 clones, approximately 84% detected once. Material for sequencing was peripheral blood. These receptors all come from a man aged 45 to 65 with acute or convalescent COVID-19.

This chain uses TRBV27 with TRBJ1-5; D might be TRBD1 (5 bases). Germline assignment: CDR1 MNHEY and CDR2 SMNVEV (reference sequence). The CDR3 is made up of 15 amino acids. The V end was cut by 6 bases, the J end by 1 base, with 13 bases between. The CDR3 loop reads CASRYQGMSNQPQHF. The DNA of the CDR3 is TGTGCCAGCAGATATCAGGGAATGAGCAATCAGCCCCAGCATTTT.

The CDR3 spells CASSARQSSYNSPLHF. Here the CDR3 DNA reads TGTGCCAGTAGCGCCCGACAGAGCTCCTATAATTCACCCCTCCACTTT. This chain joins TRBV19 and TRBJ1-6; D is possibly TRBD1 (5 bases). The CDR3 is 16 amino acids. CDR1 is LNHDA, CDR2 SQIVND, per germline (reference sequence). Trimming pared 6 bases from V and 0 bases from J, leaving 12 bases between.